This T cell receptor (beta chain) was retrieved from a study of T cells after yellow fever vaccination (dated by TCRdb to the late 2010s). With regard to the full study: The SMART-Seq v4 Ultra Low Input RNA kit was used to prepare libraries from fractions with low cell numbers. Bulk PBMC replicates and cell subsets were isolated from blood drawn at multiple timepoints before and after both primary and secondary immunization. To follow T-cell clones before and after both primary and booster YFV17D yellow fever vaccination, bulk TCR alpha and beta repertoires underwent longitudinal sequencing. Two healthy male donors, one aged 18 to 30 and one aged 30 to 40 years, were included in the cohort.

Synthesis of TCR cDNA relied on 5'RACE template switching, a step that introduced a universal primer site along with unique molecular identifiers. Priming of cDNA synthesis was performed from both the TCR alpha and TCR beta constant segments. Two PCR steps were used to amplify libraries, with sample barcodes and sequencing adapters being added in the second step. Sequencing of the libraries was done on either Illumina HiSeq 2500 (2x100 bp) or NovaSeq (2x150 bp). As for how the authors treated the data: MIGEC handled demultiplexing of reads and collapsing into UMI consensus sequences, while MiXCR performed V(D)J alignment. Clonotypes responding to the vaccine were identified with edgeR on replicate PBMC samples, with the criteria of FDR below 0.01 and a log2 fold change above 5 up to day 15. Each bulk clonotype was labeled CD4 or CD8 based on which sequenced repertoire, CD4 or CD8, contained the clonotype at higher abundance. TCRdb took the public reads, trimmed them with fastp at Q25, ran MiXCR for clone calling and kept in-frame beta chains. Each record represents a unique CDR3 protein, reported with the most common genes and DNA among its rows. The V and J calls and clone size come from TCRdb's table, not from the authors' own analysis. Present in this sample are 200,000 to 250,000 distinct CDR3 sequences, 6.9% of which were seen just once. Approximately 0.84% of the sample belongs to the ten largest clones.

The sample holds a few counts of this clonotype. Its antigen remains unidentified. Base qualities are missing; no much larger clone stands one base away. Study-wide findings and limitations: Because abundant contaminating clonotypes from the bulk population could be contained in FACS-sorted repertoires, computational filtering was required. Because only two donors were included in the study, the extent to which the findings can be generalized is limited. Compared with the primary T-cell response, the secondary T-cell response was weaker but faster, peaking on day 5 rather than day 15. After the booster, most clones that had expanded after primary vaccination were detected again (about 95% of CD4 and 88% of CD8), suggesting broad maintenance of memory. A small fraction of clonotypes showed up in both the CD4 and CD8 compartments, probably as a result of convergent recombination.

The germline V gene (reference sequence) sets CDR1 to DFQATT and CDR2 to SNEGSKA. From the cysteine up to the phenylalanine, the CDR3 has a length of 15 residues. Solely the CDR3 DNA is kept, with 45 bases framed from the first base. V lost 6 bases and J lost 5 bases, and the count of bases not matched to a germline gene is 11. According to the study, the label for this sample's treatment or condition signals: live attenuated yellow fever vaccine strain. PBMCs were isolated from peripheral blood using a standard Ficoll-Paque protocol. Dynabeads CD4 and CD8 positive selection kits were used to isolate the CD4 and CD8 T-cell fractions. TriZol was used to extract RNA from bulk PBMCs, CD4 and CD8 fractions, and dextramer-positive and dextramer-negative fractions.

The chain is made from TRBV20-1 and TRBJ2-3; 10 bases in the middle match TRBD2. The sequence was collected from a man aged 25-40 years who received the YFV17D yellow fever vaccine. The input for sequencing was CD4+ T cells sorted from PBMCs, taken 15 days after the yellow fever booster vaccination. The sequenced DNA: TGCAGTGCGGCTCCTAGCGGGAGCGGCAAAGATACGCAGTATTTT. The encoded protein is CSAAPSGSGKDTQYF.